This TCR beta chain was recorded in a study of blood T cells in healthy people across ages. Study-wide findings and caveats: As age increased, TCR beta diversity per million T cells fell in a roughly linear fashion. Using unsorted PBMCs precluded a conclusive naive versus antigen-experienced comparison.

Those donating, healthy Caucasian individuals from Russia, were aged about 6 to 100. Extraction yielded at least 6 micrograms of total RNA per sample. Sample-barcoded 5' priming and a J-beta primer mix drove a second PCR of roughly 6 to 12 cycles. MiXCR, applied by TCRdb to the 5' RACE reads, yields one record per CDR3 protein. Of about 1 million distinct CDR3 sequences in the sample, 35% to 55% are singletons; the top ten hold over 15%. The length of the CDR3 is 13 residues. The ends were cut back, 4 bases at V and 4 bases at J, with 10 bases in the middle. The germline V gene has CDR1 SGHAT and CDR2 FQNNGV. Note on this clonotype: Its antigen remains unidentified.

The V call is TRBV11-2, the J call TRBJ1-2, with D uncertain. The TCR sequence derives from a woman aged 55-75 years in good health. Sequenced input: blood. For the CDR3, the DNA is TGTGCCAGCAGCTCCGAGGGAGCCTATGGCTACACCTTC. Its protein product is CASSSEGAYGYTF. Supplemented by reference TRBV11-2 and TRBJ1-2, the full variable domain reads EAGVAQSPRYKIIEKRQSVAFWCNPISGHATLYWYQQILGQGPKLLIQFQNNGVVDDSQLPKDRFSAERLKGVDSTLKIQPAKLEDSAVYLCASSSEGAYGYTFGSGTRLTVV.